This record covers a single T cell receptor (beta chain). The antigen is unknown. These data originate in a study of beta chain features in type 1 diabetes. In the study overall: Healthy donors and patients showed comparable age, gender and cell yields.

Study-wide results and caveats: A possible short-template PCR bias applies equally to patients and controls. Moderate yet significant TCRB CDR3 shortening was seen in Type 1 diabetes patients in all four CD4+ subsets. The naive, central memory and Treg TCRB repertoires looked more alike in patients than they did in healthy donors.

TCRB transcripts that were expressed got sequenced, as all of the isolated RNA had been reverse transcribed. This table comes from immunoSEQ multiplex PCR, and its TCRdb copy is limited to in-frame clones, with some not included. The table includes under 20,000 clones, around two thirds detected once. Deletions cut 4 bases from V and 6 bases from J, with 13 bases between. CDR3 length equals 14 residues. The germline V gene encodes CDR1 SGHAT and CDR2 FQNNGV. Specimen: Tregs from blood. This TCR came from a man aged 30 to 45 with type 1 diabetes. The chain is built from TRBV11-2 and TRBJ2-1, with D possibly TRBD1 on 6 matching bases. The CDR3 nucleotides are TGTGCCAGCAGCTCCGGCTGGGGGCCCAATGAGCAGTTCTTC. The encoded protein is CASSSGWGPNEQFF.